One and the same sample provided the 20 T cell receptor beta chains below, sequenced in a study of human T cells and chemical hapten exposure. This sample's time point: patch test 1, 2 weeks after DPC sensitization. Treatment: therapeutic diphenylcyclopropenone sensitization with weekly scalp DPC. MiXCR, applied by TCRdb to the RACE reads, yields one record per CDR3 protein. This table has approximately 400,000 distinct CDR3 sequences, more than 4.5% appearing once. The sample here was whole blood, taken in connection with sensitization to the hapten diphenylcyclopropenone (DPC). These TCRs come from a woman aged 45-65 years with alopecia areata. Some clones in this sample may be carry-over from other donors' samples.

This clonotype was observed at least ten times. The chain couples TRBV18 to TRBJ1-1; D remains ambiguous. The CDR3 is made up of 13 amino acids. Per the germline V gene, CDR1 is KGHSH and CDR2 is LQKENI. Deletions cut 4 bases from V and 0 bases from J, with 6 bases between. The CDR3: CASSRGMNTEAFF. CDR3 DNA: TGTGCCAGCTCACGCGGAATGAACACTGAAGCTTTCTTT.

This clonotype came up many times. The V gene is TRBV7-2, the J gene TRBJ2-1; 10 bases map to TRBD1. Germline V gene sequence: CDR1 SGHTA, CDR2 FQGNSA. This CDR3 is 16 amino acids long. J gave up 7 bases and V 1 base, and 7 bases lay outside the gene matches. For the CDR3, the DNA is TGTGCCAGCAGCTTAGGTTTGGGACAGGGGCTAAATGAGCAGTTCTTC. It specifies CASSLGLGQGLNEQFF.

This clonotype was counted only a few times. The genes are TRBV20-1 and TRBJ2-7, with D unresolved. The V end was cut by 0 bases, the J end by 6 bases, with 12 bases between. Germline loops: CDR1 DFQATT, CDR2 SNEGSKA (reference sequence). The length of the CDR3 is 13 residues. The CDR3 reads CSARDTIKPEQYF. CDR3 nucleotides: TGCAGTGCTAGAGACACAATTAAACCCGAGCAGTACTTC.

The table lists this clonotype with many counts. The chain employs TRBV7-6 and TRBJ2-3; D is possibly TRBD2 (6 bases). V lost 1 base and J lost 4, with 9 bases in between. This CDR3 is built from 14 residues. Germline V gene data show CDR1 as SGHVS and CDR2 as FNYEAQ. The CDR3 protein is CASSLVWGADTQYF. The CDR3 DNA follows: TGTGCCAGCAGCTTAGTATGGGGGGCAGATACGCAGTATTTT.

This clonotype was seen ten or more times. The V call is TRBV18, the J call TRBJ2-3; no firm D call. The germline V and J ends were trimmed by 0 bases and 2 bases, with 6 bases remaining between them. Germline V gives CDR1 KGHSH, CDR2 LQKENI. This CDR3 region has 14 residues. Written as DNA, the CDR3 is TGTGCCAGCTCACCACCCACGAACACAGATACGCAGTATTTT. Translating it yields CASSPPTNTDTQYF. Full variable domain (outside the CDR3, taken from reference TRBV18 and TRBJ2-3): NAGVMQNPRHLVRRRGQEARLRCSPMKGHSHVYWYRQLPEEGLKFMVYLQKENIIDESGMPKERFSAEFPKEGPSILRIQQVVRGDSAAYFCASSPPTNTDTQYFGPGTRLTVL.

This clonotype has a handful of counts. The rearrangement uses TRBV9 and TRBJ2-7; TRBD2 is a possible D gene (6 bases). The ends were cut back, 4 bases at V and 0 bases at J, with 11 bases in the middle. Per germline, CDR1 SGDLS and CDR2 YYNGEE. The CDR3 has 14 residues. The CDR3 protein is CASSPRLDSYEQYF. The CDR3 coding sequence is TGTGCCAGCAGCCCTCGACTAGACTCCTACGAGCAGTACTTC.

This clonotype came up many times. The genes are TRBV24-1 and TRBJ2-2; D unclear. CDR3 size: 16 residues. V was clipped by 7 bases and J by 0 bases, with 14 bases between them. The germline CDR1 and CDR2 sequences are KGHDR and SFDVKD. The CDR3 loop is CATSNGWQANTGELFF. The CDR3 region has the DNA TGTGCCACCAGCAATGGGTGGCAGGCGAACACCGGGGAGCTGTTTTTT.

This clonotype was counted ten times or more. The chain recombines TRBV3-1 with TRBJ2-3; D is possibly TRBD1 or TRBD2 (5 bases each). Trimming removed 5 bases at V and 0 bases at J, with 12 bases between. There are 15 residues in the CDR3. In germline, CDR1 is LGHDT, CDR2 YNNKEL (reference sequence). The CDR3 nucleotides are TGTGCCAGCAGCACCCAGGGACGTAGCACAGATACGCAGTATTTT. It yields the protein CASSTQGRSTDTQYF.

This clonotype was recorded many times. The V gene is TRBV6-2 or TRBV6-3, the J gene TRBJ2-1; a weak D match, TRBD1 (6 bases). Germline V gene lookup returns CDR1 MNHEY and CDR2 SVGEGT. V lost 5 bases and J 3 bases, leaving 8 bases between the germline ends. This CDR3 has 13 amino acids. This chain's CDR3 is CASSGQSYNEQFF. The DNA of the CDR3 is TGTGCCAGCAGTGGACAGAGCTACAATGAGCAGTTCTTC.

The sample holds many counts of this clonotype. V and J are TRBV20-1 and TRBJ1-1; 10 bases are a match to TRBD1. This CDR3 comprises 13 residues. Trimming cost V 4 bases and J 5 bases; bases outside gene matches: 4. The germline CDR1 and CDR2 sequences are DFQATT and SNEGSKA (reference sequence). This CDR3 is CSAIDRGLTEAFF. The CDR3 DNA sequence: TGCAGTGCTATAGACAGGGGGCTTACTGAAGCTTTCTTT.

This clonotype was counted ten times or more. The J gene is TRBJ1-1, the V gene TRBV2; D might be TRBD1 (6 bases). V lost 6 bases and J lost 5, with 22 bases in between. Germline lookup yields CDR1 SNHLY and CDR2 FYNNEI. This CDR3 is 16 amino acids long. CDR3 sequence: CASRAPGGRGETEAFF. DNA for the CDR3: TGTGCCAGCAGGGCTCCTGGTGGCAGGGGTGAAACTGAAGCTTTCTTT.

This clonotype was counted ten times or more. The chain employs TRBV28 and TRBJ1-1; D ambiguous. The CDR3 has 12 residues. The germline CDR1 and CDR2 sequences are MDHEN and SYDVKM. Trimming removed 3 bases at V and 5 bases at J, with 7 bases between. The CDR3 here is CASSLTRTEAFF. In nucleotides, the CDR3 is TGTGCCAGCAGTTTGACGAGGACTGAAGCTTTCTTT.

This clonotype was observed many times. The chain joins TRBV2 to TRBJ1-1; D is perhaps TRBD1 (5 bases). Trimming took 2 bases from V and 0 from J, leaving 7 bases between them. This CDR3 is 14 amino acids long. Germline loops: CDR1 SNHLY, CDR2 FYNNEI. The CDR3 is CASSEQGMNTEAFF. In DNA, the CDR3 is TGTGCCAGCAGTGAACAGGGAATGAACACTGAAGCTTTCTTT.

This clonotype was observed a handful of times. The chain uses TRBV6-2 or TRBV6-3 and TRBJ2-6; D is perhaps TRBD1 (6 bases). V was clipped by 4 bases and J by 0 bases, with 13 bases between them. The CDR3 sequence is 17 residues long. Per the germline V gene, CDR1 is MNHEY and CDR2 is SVGEGT. CDR3 nucleotide sequence: TGTGCCAGCAGTTCTGGGACAAGAATCTCTGGGGCCAACGTCCTGACTTTC. Protein product: CASSSGTRISGANVLTF.

This clonotype was observed a few times. The rearrangement links TRBV6-2 or TRBV6-3 to TRBJ2-4; no reliable D call. This CDR3 contains 13 residues. Between the trimmed V and J ends, which lost 5 bases and 7 bases, there was a span of 12 bases. CDR1 MNHEY and CDR2 SVGEGT come from the germline V gene. The CDR3, as DNA: TGTGCCAGCAGTCCTCCCTCCGGGAACATTCAGTACTTC. Translating gives CASSPPSGNIQYF.

This clonotype was seen at least ten times. The chain couples TRBV7-9 to TRBJ1-1, with a possible D match to TRBD1 (6 bases). Looked up from germline, CDR1 is SEHNR and CDR2 is FQNEAQ (reference sequence). With 6 bases removed from V and 3 bases from J, the gap between germline ends came to 14 bases. The CDR3 sequence is 14 residues long. The CDR3 loop reads CASSRQGGYTEAFF. CDR3 nucleotide sequence: TGTGCCAGCAGTCGCCAAGGGGGTTACACTGAAGCTTTCTTT.

The chain carries TRBV5-1 and TRBJ1-1; the D is unclear. Germline V gives CDR1 SGHRS, CDR2 YFSETQ. The germline V and J ends were trimmed by 5 bases and 5 bases, with 16 bases remaining between them. The length of the CDR3 is 14 residues. The DNA of the CDR3 is TGCGCCAGCAGACATTTACAGTGGCCGACTGAAGCTTTCTTT. This gives the protein CASRHLQWPTEAFF.

This clonotype was counted at least ten times. The chain employs TRBV25-1 and TRBJ2-7; perhaps TRBD2 as D (7 bases). CDR1 and CDR2 (germline): MGHDK, SYGVNS. The CDR3 is made up of 13 amino acids. Trimming stripped 8 bases from V and 3 bases from J, with 14 bases between. In DNA form, the CDR3 reads TGTGCCAGCGGAACGGGGGGCAGCTACGAGCAGTACTTC. Translating it yields CASGTGGSYEQYF.

This clonotype came up many times. The CDR3 DNA is TGTGCCAGCAGTTTGGGAGTAACCGGGGAGCTGTTTTTT. It is translated as CASSLGVTGELFF. The V gene is TRBV12-3 or TRBV12-4, the J gene TRBJ2-2; D might be TRBD2 (5 bases). The CDR3 is 13 residues long. V was cut by 3 bases and J by 5 bases, with 7 bases left in between.

This clonotype was detected ten times or more. This chain links TRBV6-2 or TRBV6-3 with TRBJ2-1; perhaps TRBD1 as D (6 bases). V was cut by 5 bases and J by 5 bases, with 22 bases left in between. CDR1 is MNHEY, CDR2 SVGEGT, per germline. This CDR3 comprises 17 residues. The CDR3 sequence: CASSQLWTVSFNNEQFF. The CDR3 DNA reads as TGTGCCAGCAGTCAACTATGGACAGTGTCGTTCAACAATGAGCAGTTCTTC.